The next 12 T cell receptor beta chains were all read from a single sample in a study of T cells expressing NK-cell markers. TCRdb re-called the 5' RACE reads; one entry per CDR3 protein, DNA not given. The sample yields thousands of distinct CDR3 sequences, of which the top ten take up about 60%. Sequencing used blood T cells: a sorted CD56 or NKG2C T cell subset, CD4+ or CD8+ T cells, or bulk PBMC T cells (not recorded which). The receptors were sampled from a man aged 18 to 69 in good health.

The rearrangement uses TRBV6-5 and TRBJ2-2; the D gene TCRdb calls, TRBD1, cannot be checked with no DNA. CDR1 is MNHEY and CDR2 is SVGAGI in the germline V gene. The CDR3 is 15 residues long. The CDR3 reads CASSLTGDNTGELFF.

The J gene is TRBJ2-5, the V gene TRBV25-1; TCRdb lists TRBD1, though no DNA is available to test this call. Germline V gene sequence: CDR1 MGHDK, CDR2 SYGVNS. CDR3 length: 16 residues. The CDR3 sequence is CASSELGTGAQETQYF.

CDR3 sequence reads: CSAATGVSSYNEQFF. This rearrangement joins TRBV20-1 to TRBJ2-1; the D call from TCRdb, TRBD1, cannot be confirmed without DNA. The germline gives CDR1 DFQATT, CDR2 SNEGSKA (reference sequence). This CDR3 is built from 15 residues.

The gene calls are TRBV6-1 and TRBJ1-5. Germline lookup yields CDR1 MNHNS and CDR2 SASEGT. This CDR3 comprises 14 residues. CDR3 amino acids: CASSDTDGNQPQHF.

V gene TRBV20-1 combines with J gene TRBJ2-1; TCRdb proposes TRBD2, but this gene call is untestable without DNA. The CDR3 runs to 15 residues. CDR1 and CDR2 (germline): DFQATT, SNEGSKA (reference sequence). The CDR3 loop is CSARGGSGDYNEQFF.

The CDR3 region is CASSYSGTSGQETQYF. V usage is TRBV6-5 and J usage is TRBJ2-5; TCRdb outputs TRBD2, but without DNA this stays unchecked. The length of the CDR3 is 16 residues. The germline V gene encodes CDR1 MNHEY and CDR2 SVGAGI.

V is TRBV12-3 or TRBV12-4 and J is TRBJ2-7. The length of the CDR3 is 16 residues. CDR3 loop: CASSLVWTDNVGEQYF.

The chain uses TRBV12-3 or TRBV12-4 and TRBJ1-2; TCRdb indicates TRBD1, and absent DNA this call remains unverified. This CDR3 is built from 13 residues. This chain's CDR3 is CASSLDRRSGYTF.

The V call is TRBV19, the J call TRBJ1-4. The length of the CDR3 is 13 residues. Germline V lookup: CDR1 LNHDA, CDR2 SQIVND (reference sequence). This CDR3 reads CASSTNLGEKLFF. The full variable domain, with the rest looked up from reference TRBV19 and TRBJ1-4, is DGGITQSPKYLFRKEGQNVTLSCEQNLNHDAMYWYRQDPGQGLRLIYYSQIVNDFQKGDIAEGYSVSREKKESFPLTVTSAQKNPTAFYLCASSTNLGEKLFFGSGTQLSVL.

This chain connects TRBV12-3 or TRBV12-4 to TRBJ2-5; absent DNA, TCRdb's TRBD1 call cannot be checked. The CDR3 spans 15 residues. The CDR3 spells CASSTLGTTQETQYF.

V usage is TRBV4-1 and J usage is TRBJ1-1. Germline V lookup: CDR1 MGHRA, CDR2 YSYEKL. The CDR3 has 14 amino acids. The CDR3 sequence is CASSPTEGNTEAFF.

V usage is TRBV7-2 and J usage is TRBJ2-7; TCRdb's D call, TRBD1, is unchecked because there is no DNA. There are 17 residues in the CDR3. Germline V gene lookup returns CDR1 SGHTA and CDR2 FQGNSA. CDR3 residues: CASNRDTAPHTFGEQYF. The whole variable domain, remainder taken from reference TRBV7-2 and TRBJ2-7, is GAGVSQSPSNKVTEKGKDVELRCDPISGHTALYWYRQSLGQGLEFLIYFQGNSAPDKSGLPSDRFSAERTGGSVSTLTIQRTQQEDSAVYLCASNRDTAPHTFGEQYFGPGTRLTVT.